Listed below are T cell receptor beta chains from one sample, sequenced in a study of blood T cell repertoires in COVID-19. Some clones are missing from TCRdb's copy, which holds only in-frame ones; the method was immunoSEQ multiplex PCR. The sample carries more than 300,000 clones, approximately 90% recorded once. Sequencing was performed on PBMCs or T cells enriched from blood (not recorded which). The source of these receptors is a woman in her twenties or thirties who had been exposed to COVID-19. Both conserved end residues are part of each CDR3. D genes are given only for firm matches. Clone size is stated in some rows and not others, as once, few, many or a class when expanded.

V gene: TRBV6-5
J gene: TRBJ2-2
D gene: .
clone size: .
CDR3 DNA: TGTGCCAGCGGATCCGGGACATCGAACACCGGGGAGCTGTTTTTT
CDR3 protein: CASGSGTSNTGELFF

V gene: TRBV12-3/TRBV12-4
J gene: TRBJ1-2
D gene: .
clone size: .
CDR3 DNA: TGTGCCAGCACCCCCGGCAGGGCCTATGGCTACACCTTC
CDR3 protein: CASTPGRAYGYTF

V gene: TRBV7-9
J gene: TRBJ2-1
D gene: .
clone size: .
CDR3 DNA: TGTGCCAGCAGCTTAGGGCAGGGAACCTACAATGAGCAGTTCTTC
CDR3 protein: CASSLGQGTYNEQFF

V gene: TRBV5-1
J gene: TRBJ2-1
D gene: .
clone size: once
CDR3 DNA: TGCGCCAGCAGCCCCGGAGTCGGCTCCTACAATGAGCAGTTCTTC
CDR3 protein: CASSPGVGSYNEQFF

V gene: TRBV6-6
J gene: TRBJ1-2
D gene: .
clone size: .
CDR3 DNA: TGTGCCAGCAGTTATGGAGGGGATTGGGGCTACACCTTC
CDR3 protein: CASSYGGDWGYTF

V gene: TRBV4-1
J gene: TRBJ1-2
D gene: .
clone size: .
CDR3 DNA: TGCGCCAGCAGCCAAGATCTTCGCTATGGCTACACCTTC
CDR3 protein: CASSQDLRYGYTF

V gene: TRBV5-1
J gene: TRBJ1-2
D gene: TRBD1
clone size: once
CDR3 DNA: TGCGCCAGCAGCTCTCTACGGGACAGGGGGCTGGGCTACACCTTC
CDR3 protein: CASSSLRDRGLGYTF

V gene: TRBV27
J gene: TRBJ2-7
D gene: TRBD1
clone size: .
CDR3 DNA: TGTGCCAGCAGCCCCACCGGTTCGACAGGGTACGAGCAGTACTTC
CDR3 protein: CASSPTGSTGYEQYF

V gene: TRBV7-9
J gene: TRBJ2-7
D gene: TRBD1
clone size: .
CDR3 DNA: TGTGCCAGCAGCTTAGTAGGGGCGAGGGGGCACGAGCAGTACTTC
CDR3 protein: CASSLVGARGHEQYF

V gene: TRBV9
J gene: TRBJ1-4
D gene: .
clone size: .
CDR3 DNA: TGTGCCAGCAGCGTAGCCCCCGGCGGTGCTAATGAAAAACTGTTTTTT
CDR3 protein: CASSVAPGGANEKLFF

V gene: TRBV6-5
J gene: TRBJ1-2
D gene: .
clone size: once
CDR3 DNA: TGTGCCAGCACCCGACAGGTTGGGCCTGATGGCTACACCTTC
CDR3 protein: CASTRQVGPDGYTF

V gene: TRBV4-1
J gene: TRBJ1-2
D gene: .
clone size: .
CDR3 DNA: TGCGCCAGCAGCCAAGGCGCTGGGGGAGGGTATGGCTACACCTTC
CDR3 protein: CASSQGAGGGYGYTF

V gene: TRBV6-5
J gene: TRBJ2-7
D gene: TRBD1
clone size: .
CDR3 DNA: TGTGCCAGCAGCGCCGGGACAGGATCCTACGAGCAGTACTTC
CDR3 protein: CASSAGTGSYEQYF

V gene: TRBV4-1
J gene: TRBJ1-4
D gene: .
clone size: .
CDR3 DNA: TGCGCCAGCAGCCAAGGAGTTCGGGGTACTAATGAAAAACTGTTTTTT
CDR3 protein: CASSQGVRGTNEKLFF

V gene: TRBV4-3
J gene: TRBJ2-5
D gene: TRBD2
clone size: .
CDR3 DNA: TGCGCCAGCAGCCAAGGGGCCGGGGGGGCAATTGAGACCCAGTACTTC
CDR3 protein: CASSQGAGGAIETQYF

V gene: TRBV7-8
J gene: TRBJ1-5
D gene: .
clone size: .
CDR3 DNA: TGTGCCAGCAGCTTACGGAGCAATCAGCCCCAGCATTTT
CDR3 protein: CASSLRSNQPQHF

V gene: TRBV12-3/TRBV12-4
J gene: TRBJ1-2
D gene: TRBD1
clone size: .
CDR3 DNA: TGTGCCAGCAAACCGGGGACAGGGACAGGCTACACCTTC
CDR3 protein: CASKPGTGTGYTF

V gene: TRBV15
J gene: TRBJ2-7
D gene: TRBD1
clone size: .
CDR3 DNA: TGTGCCACCAGCAGAGTGGGGGCCGGGACAGGGGTCTACGAGCAGTACTTC
CDR3 protein: CATSRVGAGTGVYEQYF

V gene: TRBV5-8
J gene: TRBJ2-7
D gene: .
clone size: .
CDR3 DNA: TGTGCCAGCAGCTTTTACAGCTACGAGCAGTACTTC
CDR3 protein: CASSFYSYEQYF

V gene: TRBV6-6
J gene: TRBJ2-5
D gene: .
clone size: .
CDR3 DNA: TGTGCCAGCAGTATAGGCCCTCGGGGAGAGACCCAGTACTTC
CDR3 protein: CASSIGPRGETQYF

V gene: TRBV10-3
J gene: TRBJ2-3
D gene: TRBD2
clone size: .
CDR3 DNA: TGTGCCATCAGTGAGTCGCAGCGGGGGACCCCAGATACGCAGTATTTT
CDR3 protein: CAISESQRGTPDTQYF

V gene: TRBV5-1
J gene: TRBJ1-5
D gene: .
clone size: .
CDR3 DNA: TGCGCCAGCAGCTTGGGGCCCCAGGGGTTCCAGCCCCAGCATTTT
CDR3 protein: CASSLGPQGFQPQHF

V gene: TRBV15
J gene: TRBJ1-2
D gene: .
clone size: .
CDR3 DNA: TGTGCCACCAGCAGAGATATGGTCCAGGGCGGTAACTATGGCTACACCTTC
CDR3 protein: CATSRDMVQGGNYGYTF

V gene: TRBV5-6
J gene: TRBJ1-2
D gene: TRBD1
clone size: .
CDR3 DNA: TGTGCCAGCAGCTCCGGGACAGGGAGGGACTATGGCTACACCTTC
CDR3 protein: CASSSGTGRDYGYTF

V gene: TRBV28
J gene: TRBJ1-1
D gene: .
clone size: once
CDR3 DNA: TGTGCCAGCAGTTTGGCAGGCAACGCTGAAGCTTTCTTT
CDR3 protein: CASSLAGNAEAFF

V gene: TRBV2
J gene: TRBJ1-6
D gene: .
clone size: .
CDR3 DNA: TGTGCCAGCAGTGAAGACAGGGACAATTCACCCCTCCACTTT
CDR3 protein: CASSEDRDNSPLHF

V gene: TRBV9
J gene: TRBJ2-3
D gene: TRBD2
clone size: .
CDR3 DNA: TGTGCCAGCAGCGTTATAGCGGGGGGGCATACAGATACGCAGTATTTT
CDR3 protein: CASSVIAGGHTDTQYF

V gene: TRBV12-3/TRBV12-4
J gene: TRBJ2-1
D gene: .
clone size: .
CDR3 DNA: TGTGCCAGCAGTTTAGCTAGTTACAATGAGCAGTTCTTC
CDR3 protein: CASSLASYNEQFF

V gene: TRBV4-1
J gene: TRBJ1-5
D gene: TRBD1
clone size: once
CDR3 DNA: TGCGCCAGCAGCGGGGACAGGGCTCTTCAGCCCCAGCATTTT
CDR3 protein: CASSGDRALQPQHF

V gene: TRBV7-6
J gene: TRBJ2-7
D gene: .
clone size: .
CDR3 DNA: TGTGCCAGCAGCCAACAGGGCAACGAGCAGTACTTC
CDR3 protein: CASSQQGNEQYF

V gene: TRBV18
J gene: TRBJ1-5
D gene: .
clone size: .
CDR3 DNA: TGTGCCAGCTCACCTTTTGTTAATAGCAATCAGCCCCAGCATTTT
CDR3 protein: CASSPFVNSNQPQHF

V gene: TRBV7-9
J gene: TRBJ1-2
D gene: TRBD1
clone size: .
CDR3 DNA: TGTGCCACCGGGACAGAATTTTTTAACTATGGCTACACCTTC
CDR3 protein: CATGTEFFNYGYTF

V gene: TRBV6-6
J gene: TRBJ1-2
D gene: .
clone size: .
CDR3 DNA: TGTGCCAGCATACCAAAACCAGGGGCCAACTATGGCTACACCTTC
CDR3 protein: CASIPKPGANYGYTF

V gene: TRBV7-3
J gene: TRBJ2-1
D gene: .
clone size: .
CDR3 DNA: TGTGCCAGCAGCTTAGGTATGTCTGGAGGGTATGAGCAGTTCTTC
CDR3 protein: CASSLGMSGGYEQFF

V gene: TRBV5-1
J gene: TRBJ1-2
D gene: TRBD1
clone size: .
CDR3 DNA: TGCGCCAGCAGGAAGACAGGGGCCCCCTATGGCTACACCTTC
CDR3 protein: CASRKTGAPYGYTF

V gene: TRBV19
J gene: TRBJ2-7
D gene: .
clone size: .
CDR3 DNA: TGTGCCAGTGCGTCAACGGGCGAGCAGTACTTC
CDR3 protein: CASASTGEQYF

V gene: TRBV11-2
J gene: TRBJ2-5
D gene: TRBD1
clone size: .
CDR3 DNA: TGTGCCAGCAGCTTCTCCGGGACAGAAGAGACCCAGTACTTC
CDR3 protein: CASSFSGTEETQYF

V gene: TRBV4-1
J gene: TRBJ2-5
D gene: .
clone size: once
CDR3 DNA: TGCGCCAGCAGCCAAGAGGGACTCACCCAAGAGACCCAGTACTTC
CDR3 protein: CASSQEGLTQETQYF

V gene: TRBV6-5
J gene: TRBJ2-3
D gene: .
clone size: .
CDR3 DNA: TGTGCCAGCAGAACCTCACTCGACAGGACAGATACGCAGTATTTT
CDR3 protein: CASRTSLDRTDTQYF

V gene: TRBV19
J gene: TRBJ1-5
D gene: TRBD1
clone size: once
CDR3 DNA: TGTGCCAGTAGTACAGGGGGCAGCAATCAGCCCCAGCATTTT
CDR3 protein: CASSTGGSNQPQHF

V gene: TRBV5-4
J gene: TRBJ1-1
D gene: TRBD1
clone size: .
CDR3 DNA: TGTGCCAGCAGCGCGGGACAGGGGCTGGCTGAAGCTTTCTTT
CDR3 protein: CASSAGQGLAEAFF

V gene: TRBV2
J gene: TRBJ1-1
D gene: .
clone size: .
CDR3 DNA: TGTGCCAGCAGTACGGGAGGCCCTGAAGCTTTCTTT
CDR3 protein: CASSTGGPEAFF

V gene: TRBV4-1
J gene: TRBJ2-7
D gene: .
clone size: .
CDR3 DNA: TGCGCCAGCAGCCAAGAGGATTGGGACTCCAACTACGAGCAGTACTTC
CDR3 protein: CASSQEDWDSNYEQYF

V gene: TRBV4-1
J gene: TRBJ1-4
D gene: TRBD1
clone size: .
CDR3 DNA: TGCGCCAGCAGCCAGGGAGCCGGGACAGGGAATGAAAAACTGTTTTTT
CDR3 protein: CASSQGAGTGNEKLFF

V gene: TRBV7-9
J gene: TRBJ1-1
D gene: .
clone size: .
CDR3 DNA: TGTGCCAGCAGCTACCCCCTTTCACGGGCTGAAGCTTTCTTT
CDR3 protein: CASSYPLSRAEAFF

V gene: TRBV9
J gene: TRBJ2-7
D gene: .
clone size: .
CDR3 DNA: TGTGCCAGCAGCCTGGCGGCTACGGCACCCAAGAACGAGCAGTACTTC
CDR3 protein: CASSLAATAPKNEQYF

V gene: TRBV6-5
J gene: TRBJ1-4
D gene: TRBD1
clone size: .
CDR3 DNA: TGTGCCAGCAGTAGGGGACAGGGTAATGAAAAACTGTTTTTT
CDR3 protein: CASSRGQGNEKLFF

V gene: TRBV7-7
J gene: TRBJ2-5
D gene: .
clone size: .
CDR3 DNA: TGTGCCAGCAGCCCCCATTGGGCTAGCGAGACACAAGAGACCCAGTACTTC
CDR3 protein: CASSPHWASETQETQYF

V gene: TRBV19
J gene: TRBJ1-2
D gene: .
clone size: .
CDR3 DNA: TGTGCCAGTAGTATCGTGGGGCGGGATTATGGCTACACCTTC
CDR3 protein: CASSIVGRDYGYTF

V gene: TRBV7-2
J gene: TRBJ2-1
D gene: TRBD1
clone size: .
CDR3 DNA: TGTGCCAGCAGCTTAGTGGGAAGGGGGCCGGGCTCCTACAATGAGCAGTTCTTC
CDR3 protein: CASSLVGRGPGSYNEQFF

V gene: TRBV5-6
J gene: TRBJ1-3
D gene: .
clone size: .
CDR3 DNA: TGTGCCAGCAGCTTCCGGGACTCTGGAAACACCATATATTTT
CDR3 protein: CASSFRDSGNTIYF

V gene: TRBV5-1
J gene: TRBJ1-2
D gene: TRBD1
clone size: .
CDR3 DNA: TGCGCCAGCAGCTTGGATGGGACAGGGATCTATGGCTACACCTTC
CDR3 protein: CASSLDGTGIYGYTF

V gene: TRBV4-2
J gene: TRBJ2-3
D gene: TRBD1
clone size: .
CDR3 DNA: TGTGCCAGCAGCCAAGCTAAGGGGGCCAGCCCTAGCACAGATACGCAGTATTTT
CDR3 protein: CASSQAKGASPSTDTQYF